The TCR beta chain described here comes from a study of CD8 T cells in ankylosing spondylitis. The CDR3 totals 13 residues. Trimming removed 6 bases from V and 0 bases from J, with 8 bases in between. CDR1 ENHRY and CDR2 SYGVKD come from the germline V gene. This clonotype was observed many times. Preparation of TCR beta libraries was done by quantitative 5'-RACE with molecular barcodes. TCRdb passed the 5' RACE reads through MiXCR, listing each CDR3 protein once. The sample holds 350,000 or so distinct CDR3 sequences, 9.5% to 13% seen once. Sequenced input: blood, either unsorted or a sorted T cell fraction (not recorded which). The chain couples TRBV10-3 to TRBJ1-1, with D perhaps TRBD1 (5 bases). This sequence originates from a female donor with ankylosing spondylitis or in good health (not recorded which). The DNA of the CDR3 is TGTGCCATCAGGACAGATATGAACACTGAAGCTTTCTTT. It translates to CAIRTDMNTEAFF.